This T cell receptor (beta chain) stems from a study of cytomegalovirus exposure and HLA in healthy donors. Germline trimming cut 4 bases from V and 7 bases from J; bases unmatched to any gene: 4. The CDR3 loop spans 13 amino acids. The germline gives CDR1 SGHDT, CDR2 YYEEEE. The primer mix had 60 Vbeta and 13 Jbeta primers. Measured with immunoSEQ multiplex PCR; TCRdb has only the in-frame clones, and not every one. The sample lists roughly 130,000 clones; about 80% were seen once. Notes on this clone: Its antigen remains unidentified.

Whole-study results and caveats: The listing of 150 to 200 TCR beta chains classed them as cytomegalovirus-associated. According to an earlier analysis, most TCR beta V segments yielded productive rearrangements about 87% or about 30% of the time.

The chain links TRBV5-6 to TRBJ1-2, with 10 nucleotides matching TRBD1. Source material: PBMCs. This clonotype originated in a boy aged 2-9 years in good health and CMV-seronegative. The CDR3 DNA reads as TGTGCCAGCAGCCGACAGGGGGCGGGTGGCTACACCTTC. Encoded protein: CASSRQGAGGYTF.